One and the same sample provided the 2 T cell receptor beta chains below, sequenced in a study of cytomegalovirus exposure and HLA in healthy donors. This PCR relied on a set of 60 Vbeta primers and 13 Jbeta primers. TCRdb's table, derived via immunoSEQ multiplex PCR, lists solely in-frame clones and lacks some. This table holds about 130,000 clones, 70% to 85% found once. The sample was PBMCs. All receptors derive from a woman in her fifties or sixties in good health and CMV-seropositive.

The CDR3 here is CASSQNPTSSYNEQFF. DNA for the CDR3: TGCGCCAGCAGCCAAAACCCAACTAGTTCCTACAATGAGCAGTTCTTC. The V gene is TRBV4-1, the J gene TRBJ2-1, with D possibly TRBD2 on 5 matching bases. The V gene lost 2 bases and the J gene lost 1 base, with 12 bases spanning the gap. The CDR3 runs to 16 residues. The germline gives CDR1 MGHRA, CDR2 YSYEKL.

DNA of the CDR3: TGTGCCAGCAGTTCTCTGGGGCCTGGGGAGACCCAGTACTTC. It specifies CASSSLGPGETQYF. The V and J genes are TRBV6-5 and TRBJ2-5, with D maybe TRBD1 (5 bases). The germline CDR1 and CDR2 sequences are MNHEY and SVGAGI. With 4 bases removed from V and 5 bases from J, the gap between germline ends came to 14 bases. This CDR3 has 14 residues.